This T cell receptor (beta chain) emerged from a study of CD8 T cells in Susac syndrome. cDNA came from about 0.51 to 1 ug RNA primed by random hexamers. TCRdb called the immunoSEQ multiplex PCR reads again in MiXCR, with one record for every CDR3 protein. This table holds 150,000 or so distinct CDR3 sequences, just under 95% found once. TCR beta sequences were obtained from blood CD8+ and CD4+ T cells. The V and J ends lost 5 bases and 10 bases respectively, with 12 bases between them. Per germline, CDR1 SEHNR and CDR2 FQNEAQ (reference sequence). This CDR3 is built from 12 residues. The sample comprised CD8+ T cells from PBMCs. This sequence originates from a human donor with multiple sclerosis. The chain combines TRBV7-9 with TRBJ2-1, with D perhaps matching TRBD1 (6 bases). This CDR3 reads CASSGTQREQFF. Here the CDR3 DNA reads TGTGCCAGCAGCGGGACACAGCGGGAGCAGTTCTTC.